This TCR beta chain was profiled in a study of blood T cell repertoires in COVID-19. Study in general: Collection of acute and convalescent COVID-19 samples took place in the United States, Italy and Spain.

The method was immunoSEQ multiplex PCR; TCRdb's version includes in-frame clones alone and lacks a portion of them. The repertoire holds roughly 410,000 clones, with around 87% as singletons. CDR3 length: 12 amino acids. The germline gives CDR1 SGHTA, CDR2 FQGNSA. Trimming took off 8 bases at V and 4 bases at J, with 11 bases between the two ends. The sequenced material came from peripheral blood. This sequence joins TRBV7-2 and TRBJ1-1; D may be TRBD1 (6 bases). The TCR was taken from a woman in her sixties with COVID-19, enrolled during active disease. The CDR3 is CASGARGTEAFF. DNA of the CDR3: TGTGCCAGCGGGGCCAGGGGCACTGAAGCTTTCTTT.